Given below is one T cell receptor (beta chain) in context. Its antigen is currently unknown. This sample was included in a study of blood T cells in healthy people across ages. General observations from the study: Not knowing donor CMV status may have confounded expanded clonotype changes.

Each sample yielded at least 6.5 million isolated PBMCs. Per sample, at least 5.5 micrograms of total RNA were extracted. Combining a sample-barcoded 5' primer with a J-beta primer mix, a second PCR ran for 7 to 11 cycles. Tags on each cDNA molecule came from a template-switch adaptor with 12 random nucleotides. TCRdb processed the 5' RACE reads anew with MiXCR; each CDR3 protein has one entry. The sample consists of over a million distinct CDR3 sequences, 35% to 45% of them appearing once. Trimming took off 4 bases at V and 7 bases at J, with 23 bases between the two ends. This CDR3 has 17 residues. From germline, CDR1 is SEHNR and CDR2 FQNEAQ (reference sequence).

The chain combines TRBV7-9 with TRBJ2-1; D is perhaps TRBD2 (6 bases). Sequencing used blood. This sequence was found in a woman between 18 and 30 years old in good health. The CDR3 sequence is CASSSTRRDDGGNEQFF. The CDR3 DNA reads TGTGCCAGCAGCTCGACCCGGCGGGACGACGGGGGTAATGAGCAGTTCTTC.